Many counts were recorded for the clone carrying this T cell receptor beta chain. Its antigen remains unidentified. Germline-derived CDR1 and CDR2 are MNHNS and SASEGT. J was trimmed by 4 bases and V by 4 bases; bases with no gene match: 3. The CDR3 sequence is 15 residues long. The sample comes from a study of CD8 T cells in ankylosing spondylitis. Findings and caveats of the study: Eight highly homologous variants formed a TCR beta motif that appeared characteristic of ankylosing spondylitis blood. Disease-linked clones were reportedly significantly enriched in matched ankylosing spondylitis synovial fluid.

TCRdb independently ran MiXCR on the 5' RACE reads; one entry per CDR3 protein. The sample includes 350,000 to 400,000 distinct CDR3 sequences, 20% of them seen just once. This chain joins TRBV6-1 and TRBJ2-1; 11 positions match TRBD2. The sample was blood, either unsorted or a sorted T cell fraction (not recorded which). The sequence was collected from a male donor with ankylosing spondylitis or in good health (not recorded which). For the CDR3, the DNA is TGTGCCAGCAGTGTTAGCGGGGGGGCGTACAATGAGCAGTTCTTC. It specifies CASSVSGGAYNEQFF.